Below are 19 T cell receptor beta chains sequenced from a single sample in a study of shared clonotypes between healthy human individuals. TCRdb's copy holds only in-frame clones and misses some; the assay was immunoSEQ multiplex PCR. Here the sample spans some 1,100,000 clones, around three quarters being singletons. Sequencing was done on a sample of memory CD4+ T cells from PBMCs. Indicated subset: CD45RA-negative fraction. Receptors were obtained from a man aged 18-30 years in good health. Some clones in this sample may be carry-over from other donors' samples.

The J gene is TRBJ1-2, the V gene TRBV11-2; D not resolved. The V end lost 0 bases, the J end lost 4 bases, and 9 bases lay between the germline ends. Germline-derived CDR1 and CDR2 are SGHAT and FQNNGV. The CDR3 loop spans 14 amino acids. In DNA form, the CDR3 reads TGTGCCAGCAGCTTAGAGGAACGGGGCTATGGCTACACCTTC. It encodes CASSLEERGYGYTF.

This chain uses TRBV11-3 with TRBJ2-1; 13 nucleotides match TRBD2. J was trimmed by 6 bases and V by 1 base; bases with no gene match: 6. Looked up from germline, CDR1 is SGHNT and CDR2 is YENEEA. The CDR3 consists of 17 residues. CDR3 loop: CASSLGTSGSLGNEQFF. The CDR3 coding sequence is TGTGCCAGCAGCTTAGGGACTAGCGGGAGCTTGGGCAATGAGCAGTTCTTC.

This clone was detected only a few times. V is TRBV27 and J is TRBJ2-3; 10 nucleotides line up with TRBD2. CDR1 and CDR2 (germline): MNHEY, SMNVEV (reference sequence). V gave up 6 bases and J gave up 7 bases; unmatched junction bases: 7. The CDR3 length is 14 residues. This chain's CDR3 is CASRGAGGLNTQYF. In nucleotides, the CDR3 is TGTGCCAGCAGGGGAGCGGGAGGGCTGAATACGCAGTATTTT.

This clone has only a few counts. The chain links TRBV2 to TRBJ2-3, with 10 bases lining up with TRBD1. There are 14 residues in the CDR3. The V and J ends lost 6 bases and 4 bases, in that order; junction bases with no gene match: 4. Germline-derived CDR1 and CDR2 are SNHLY and FYNNEI. CDR3: CASRDRGSADTQYF. The CDR3 DNA reads TGTGCCAGCAGGGACAGGGGGTCGGCAGATACGCAGTATTTT.

This chain joins TRBV29-1 and TRBJ2-7; D gene unclear. The V gene lost 0 bases and the J gene lost 9 bases, with 9 bases spanning the gap. The CDR3 length is 11 residues. The germline V gene has CDR1 SQVTM and CDR2 ANQGSEA. CDR3 region: CSVEDSWMQYF. CDR3 nucleotide sequence: TGCAGCGTTGAAGATTCGTGGATGCAGTACTTC.

This sequence joins TRBV7-9 and TRBJ2-7; D gene uncertain. The V gene lost 1 base and the J gene lost 2 bases, with 9 bases spanning the gap. The CDR3 is made up of 14 amino acids. CDR1 is SEHNR, CDR2 FQNEAQ, per germline (reference sequence). The CDR3 nucleotides are TGTGCCAGCAGCTTAGGCAGCTCTACCTACGAGCAGTACTTC. Translating it yields CASSLGSSTYEQYF.

The V and J genes are TRBV29-1 and TRBJ2-7, with TRBD1 identical over 7 bases. The V gene's germline CDR1 is SQVTM and CDR2 ANQGSEA. The junction had 5 bases not matched to a gene; V was cut back by 7 bases and J by 5 bases. The CDR3 has 11 residues. DNA of the CDR3: TGCAGCGCGAGACAGGGAAACGAGCAGTACTTC. Translated: CSARQGNEQYF.

DNA for the CDR3: TGTGCCAGCAGTTTACCTACAGGGGGAGTTAGGGGTGAAGCTTTCTTT. It yields the protein CASSLPTGGVRGEAFF. The chain recombines TRBV28 with TRBJ1-1, with 8 positions matching TRBD1. Germline V gene data show CDR1 as MDHEN and CDR2 as SYDVKM. J gave up 7 bases and V 2 bases, and 12 bases lay outside the gene matches. The CDR3 totals 16 residues.

Comment on this clone: Other DNA sequences in the same sample also yield this CDR3. This chain joins TRBV19 and TRBJ1-5, with D possibly being TRBD1 (6 bases). The CDR3 contains 14 residues. Trimming shortened V by 1 base and J by 2 bases, and 6 bases separated the two germline ends. Germline CDR1 reads LNHDA; CDR2 reads SQIVND (reference sequence). The CDR3 region is CASSIGGRNQPQHF. As DNA, the CDR3 is TGTGCCAGTAGTATAGGGGGGCGCAATCAGCCCCAGCATTTT.

The CDR3 sequence: CASSEGTSATDTQYF. CDR3 DNA: TGTGCCAGCAGCGAAGGGACTAGCGCCACAGATACGCAGTATTTT. The chain recombines TRBV9 with TRBJ2-3; 10 bases map to TRBD2. J lost 2 bases, V lost 3 bases, and 3 bases had no gene match. The CDR3 has 15 residues. The germline CDR1 and CDR2 sequences are SGDLS and YYNGEE.

The chain links TRBV4-3 to TRBJ1-3, with no clear D. V lost 5 bases to trimming and J lost 0 bases, with 8 bases between them. Germline loops: CDR1 LGHNA, CDR2 YSLEER. CDR3 size: 14 residues. In DNA form, the CDR3 reads TGCGCCAGCAGCTGGGAGGTCTCTGGAAACACCATATATTTT. It is translated as CASSWEVSGNTIYF.

V usage is TRBV12-5 and J usage is TRBJ1-2; D may be TRBD1 (6 bases). CDR3 length equals 17 residues. Trimming cost V 3 bases and J 14 bases, with 31 bases left between them. Germline CDR1 is LGHNT and CDR2 is FRNRAP. CDR3 loop: CASGFSTQQGGTPVGTF. The CDR3, as DNA: TGTGCTAGTGGTTTTTCCACCCAACAGGGAGGGACCCCAGTAGGGACCTTC.

The chain employs TRBV7-6 and TRBJ2-7, with D possibly being TRBD1 (5 bases). This CDR3 contains 13 residues. Germline values: CDR1 SGHVS, CDR2 FNYEAQ. The V end was cut by 3 bases, the J end by 6 bases, with 12 bases between. This CDR3 reads CASSFAGFGEQYF. CDR3 nucleotide sequence: TGTGCCAGCAGCTTTGCAGGGTTCGGCGAGCAGTACTTC.

The chain couples TRBV5-1 to TRBJ1-4; 8 bases agree with TRBD1. V trimming: 4 bases; J trimming: 8 bases; junction bases outside the gene matches: 10. The CDR3 runs 15 residues. Germline V CDR1 and CDR2: SGHRS, YFSETQ. CDR3 nucleotides: TGCGCCAGCAGCCTTCAGGGGGCTTTAGAAGAAAAACTGTTTTTT. Its translation: CASSLQGALEEKLFF.

Comments on this clone: Its ends do not fully match the called genes, so a read error is possible. This chain links TRBV18 with TRBJ1-2; no clear D gene. This CDR3 contains 12 residues. Per the germline V gene, CDR1 is KGHSH and CDR2 is LQKENI. The CDR3 protein is CASSPQGPHTHF. The CDR3 bases are TGTGCCAGCTCACCACAGGGTCCCCACACCCACTTC.

Only a few counts were recorded for this clone. V and J are TRBV7-2 and TRBJ2-4; D may correspond to TRBD1 or TRBD2 (5 bases each). V was trimmed by 4 bases and J by 0 bases, leaving 7 bases between them. CDR3 length: 14 residues. Germline loops: CDR1 SGHTA, CDR2 FQGNSA. DNA for the CDR3: TGTGCCAGCAGCTGGGGGAAAGCCAAAAACATTCAGTACTTC. Translated, it gives CASSWGKAKNIQYF.

This sequence joins TRBV5-6 and TRBJ2-1, with D perhaps matching TRBD2 (6 bases). Germline loops: CDR1 SGHDT, CDR2 YYEEEE. CDR3 length equals 15 residues. Trimming removed 4 bases from V and 4 bases from J, with 15 bases in between. Here the CDR3 DNA reads TGTGCCAGCAGCAGCACGGGGCTAGCGTACAATGAGCAGTTCTTC. This translates into CASSSTGLAYNEQFF. Variable domain in full (rest from reference TRBV5-6 and TRBJ2-1): DAGVTQSPTHLIKTRGQQVTLRCSPKSGHDTVSWYQQALGQGPQFIFQYYEEEERQRGNFPDRFSGHQFPNYSSELNVNALLLGDSALYLCASSSTGLAYNEQFFGPGTRLTVL.

The V and J genes are TRBV5-1 and TRBJ2-5; D is perhaps TRBD2 (6 bases). This CDR3 contains 14 residues. V lost 4 bases and J lost 1, with 11 bases in between. Germline CDR1 SGHRS, CDR2 YFSETQ. CDR3 sequence: CASSPELAQETQYF. In DNA form, the CDR3 reads TGCGCCAGCAGCCCCGAACTAGCCCAAGAGACCCAGTACTTC.

Only a few counts were recorded for this clone. The chain uses TRBV7-9 and TRBJ1-5; TRBD1 might be the D (6 bases). Germline CDR1 SEHNR, CDR2 FQNEAQ (reference sequence). CDR3 length: 13 residues. The V and J ends lost 9 bases and 6 bases respectively, with 15 bases between them. CDR3 region: CARGDIGSQPQHF. The CDR3 DNA follows: TGTGCCAGGGGGGACATAGGAAGTCAGCCCCAGCATTTT.